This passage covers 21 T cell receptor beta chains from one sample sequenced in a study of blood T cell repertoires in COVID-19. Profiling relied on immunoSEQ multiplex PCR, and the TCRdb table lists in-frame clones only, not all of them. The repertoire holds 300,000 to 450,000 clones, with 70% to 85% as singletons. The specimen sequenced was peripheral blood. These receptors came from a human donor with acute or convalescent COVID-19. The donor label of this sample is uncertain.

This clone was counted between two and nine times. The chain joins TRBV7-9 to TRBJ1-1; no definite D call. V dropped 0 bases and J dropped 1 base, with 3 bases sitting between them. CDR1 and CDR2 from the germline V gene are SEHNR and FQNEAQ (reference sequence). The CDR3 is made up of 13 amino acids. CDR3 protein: CASSLAGNTEAFF. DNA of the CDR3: TGTGCCAGCAGCTTAGCCGGGAACACTGAAGCTTTCTTT.

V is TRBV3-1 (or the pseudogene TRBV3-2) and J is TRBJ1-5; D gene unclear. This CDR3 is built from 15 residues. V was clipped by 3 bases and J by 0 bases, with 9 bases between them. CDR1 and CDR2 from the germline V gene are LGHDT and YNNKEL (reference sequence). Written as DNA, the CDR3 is TGTGCCAGCAGCCAGCACCCCTATAGCAATCAGCCCCAGCATTTT. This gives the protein CASSQHPYSNQPQHF.

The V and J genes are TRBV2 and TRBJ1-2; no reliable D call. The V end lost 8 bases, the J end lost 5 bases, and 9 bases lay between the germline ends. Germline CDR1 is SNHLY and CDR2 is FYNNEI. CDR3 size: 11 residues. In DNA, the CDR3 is TGTGCCAGCCTGGACTATTATGGCTACACCTTC. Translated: CASLDYYGYTF.

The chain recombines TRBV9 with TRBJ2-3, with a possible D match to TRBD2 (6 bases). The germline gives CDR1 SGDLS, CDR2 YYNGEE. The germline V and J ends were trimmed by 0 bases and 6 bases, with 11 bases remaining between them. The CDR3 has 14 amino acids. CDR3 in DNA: TGTGCCAGCAGCGTAGTAACTGGGGGGGATACGCAGTATTTT. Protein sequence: CASSVVTGGDTQYF.

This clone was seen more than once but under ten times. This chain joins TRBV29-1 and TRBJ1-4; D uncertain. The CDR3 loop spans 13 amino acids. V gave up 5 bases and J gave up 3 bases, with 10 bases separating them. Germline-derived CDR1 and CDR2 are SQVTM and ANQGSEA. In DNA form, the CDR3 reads TGCAGCGTTAACGGGATTTCTAATGAAAAACTGTTTTTT. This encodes CSVNGISNEKLFF.

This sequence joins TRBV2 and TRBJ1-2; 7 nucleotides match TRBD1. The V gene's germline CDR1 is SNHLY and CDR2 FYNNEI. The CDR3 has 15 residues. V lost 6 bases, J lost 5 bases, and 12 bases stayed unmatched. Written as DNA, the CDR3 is TGTGCCAGCAGGGAACAGGGGAACCCGTCATATGGCTACACCTTC. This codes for CASREQGNPSYGYTF. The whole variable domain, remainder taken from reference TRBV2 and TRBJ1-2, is EPEVTQTPSHQVTQMGQEVILRCVPISNHLYFYWYRQILGQKVEFLVSFYNNEISEKSEIFDDQFSVERPDGSNFTLKIRSTKLEDSAMYFCASREQGNPSYGYTFGSGTRLTVV.

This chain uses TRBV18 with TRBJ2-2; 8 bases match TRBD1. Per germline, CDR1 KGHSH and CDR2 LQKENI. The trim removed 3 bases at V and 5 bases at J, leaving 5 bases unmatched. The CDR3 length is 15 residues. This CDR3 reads CASSPPGQGTGELFF. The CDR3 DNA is TGTGCCAGCTCACCCCCCGGACAGGGTACCGGGGAGCTGTTTTTT.

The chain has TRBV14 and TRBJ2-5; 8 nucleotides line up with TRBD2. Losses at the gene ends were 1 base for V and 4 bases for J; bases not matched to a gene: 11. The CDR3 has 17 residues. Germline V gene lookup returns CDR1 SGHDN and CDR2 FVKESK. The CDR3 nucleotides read TGTGCCAGCAGCCAAGGTCAGCGGGGGCCCGTGGGAGAGACCCAGTACTTC. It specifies CASSQGQRGPVGETQYF. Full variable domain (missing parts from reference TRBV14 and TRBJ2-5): EAGVTQFPSHSVIEKGQTVTLRCDPISGHDNLYWYRRVMGKEIKFLLHFVKESKQDESGMPNNRFLAERTGGTYSTLKVQPAELEDSGVYFCASSQGQRGPVGETQYFGPGTRLLVL.

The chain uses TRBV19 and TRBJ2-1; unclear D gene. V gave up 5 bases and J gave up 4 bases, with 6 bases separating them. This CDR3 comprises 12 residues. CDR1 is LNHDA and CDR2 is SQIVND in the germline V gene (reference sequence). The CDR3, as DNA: TGTGCCAGTAGTCCTAGATACAATGAGCAGTTCTTC. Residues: CASSPRYNEQFF.

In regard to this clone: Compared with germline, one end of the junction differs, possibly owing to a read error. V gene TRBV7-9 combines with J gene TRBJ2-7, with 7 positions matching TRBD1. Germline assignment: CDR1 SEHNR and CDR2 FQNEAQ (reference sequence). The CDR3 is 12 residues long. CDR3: CASSTQVGTVLF. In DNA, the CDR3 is TGTGCCAGCAGCACCCAGGTGGGGACAGTACTCTTC.

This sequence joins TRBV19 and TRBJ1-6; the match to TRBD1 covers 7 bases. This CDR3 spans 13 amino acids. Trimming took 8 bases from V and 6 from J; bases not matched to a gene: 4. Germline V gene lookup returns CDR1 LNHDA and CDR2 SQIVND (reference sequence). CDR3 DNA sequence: TGTGCCAGTGCGGACAGGCTTAATTCACCCCTCCACTTT. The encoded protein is CASADRLNSPLHF.

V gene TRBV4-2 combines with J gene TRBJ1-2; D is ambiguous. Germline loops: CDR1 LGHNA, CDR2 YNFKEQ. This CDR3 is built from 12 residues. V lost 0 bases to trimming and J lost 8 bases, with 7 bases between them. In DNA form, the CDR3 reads TGTGCCAGCAGCCAAGATCGAGAAGGCTACACCTTC. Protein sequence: CASSQDREGYTF.

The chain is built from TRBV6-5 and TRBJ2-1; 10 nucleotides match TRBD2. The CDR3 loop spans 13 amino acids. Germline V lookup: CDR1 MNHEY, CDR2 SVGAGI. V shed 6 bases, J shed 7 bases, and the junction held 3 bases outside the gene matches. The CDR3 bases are TGTGCCAGCAGGGTAGCGGGAGGTAATGAGCAGTTCTTC. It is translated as CASRVAGGNEQFF.

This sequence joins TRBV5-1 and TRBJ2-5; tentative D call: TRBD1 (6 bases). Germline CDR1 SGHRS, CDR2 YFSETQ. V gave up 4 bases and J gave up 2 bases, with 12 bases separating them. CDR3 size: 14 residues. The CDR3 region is CASSHRTEQETQYF. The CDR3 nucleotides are TGCGCCAGCAGCCATAGGACAGAGCAAGAGACCCAGTACTTC.

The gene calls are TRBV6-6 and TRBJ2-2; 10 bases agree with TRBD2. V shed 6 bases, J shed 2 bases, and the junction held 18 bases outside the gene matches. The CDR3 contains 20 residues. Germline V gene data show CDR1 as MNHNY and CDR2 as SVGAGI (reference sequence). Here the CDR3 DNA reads TGTGCCAGCAGCCTTAAGTCCCCGGGCTGGACTAGCGGAAACACCGGGGAGCTGTTTTTT. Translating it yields CASSLKSPGWTSGNTGELFF.

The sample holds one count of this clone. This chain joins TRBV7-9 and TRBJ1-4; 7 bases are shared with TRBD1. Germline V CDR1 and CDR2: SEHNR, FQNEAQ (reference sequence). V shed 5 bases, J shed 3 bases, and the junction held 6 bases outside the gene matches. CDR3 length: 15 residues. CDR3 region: CASSPAGQSNEKLFF. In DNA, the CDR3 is TGTGCCAGCAGCCCCGCGGGACAGTCTAATGAAAAACTGTTTTTT.

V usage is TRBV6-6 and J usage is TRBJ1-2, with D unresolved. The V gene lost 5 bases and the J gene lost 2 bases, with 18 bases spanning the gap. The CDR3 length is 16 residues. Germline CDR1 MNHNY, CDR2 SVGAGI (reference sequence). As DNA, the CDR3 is TGTGCCAGCAGTCGACTATGGGCAAACACGAACTATGGCTACACCTTC. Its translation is CASSRLWANTNYGYTF.

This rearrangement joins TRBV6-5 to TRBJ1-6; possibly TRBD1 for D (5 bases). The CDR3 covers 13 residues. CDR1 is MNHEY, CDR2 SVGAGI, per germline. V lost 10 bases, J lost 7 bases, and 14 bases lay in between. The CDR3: CATSGTGNSPLHF. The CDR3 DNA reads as TGTGCCACAAGCGGGACGGGCAATTCACCCCTCCACTTT.

The DNA for the CDR3 is TGTGCCAGCAGTTACTCTAATCGGGGGGCCACCGGGGAGCTGTTTTTT. It yields the protein CASSYSNRGATGELFF. The chain employs TRBV6-5 and TRBJ2-2, with D maybe TRBD2 (7 bases). The CDR3 consists of 16 residues. From germline, CDR1 is MNHEY and CDR2 SVGAGI. V was shortened by 0 bases and J by 4 bases, with 12 bases between the two germline ends.

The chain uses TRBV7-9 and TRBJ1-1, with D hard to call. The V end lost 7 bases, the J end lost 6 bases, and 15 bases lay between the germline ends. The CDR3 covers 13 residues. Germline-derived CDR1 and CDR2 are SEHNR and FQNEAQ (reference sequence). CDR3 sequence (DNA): TGTGCCAGCACCCACGGAGGGCACGCTGAAGCTTTCTTT. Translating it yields CASTHGGHAEAFF.

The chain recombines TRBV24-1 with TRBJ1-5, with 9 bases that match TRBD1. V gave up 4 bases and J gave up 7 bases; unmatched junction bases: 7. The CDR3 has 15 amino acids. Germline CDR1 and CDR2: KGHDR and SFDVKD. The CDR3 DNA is TGTGCCACCAGTGAATCTACAGGGGGCGGACAGCCCCAGCATTTT. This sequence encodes CATSESTGGGQPQHF.